This TCR beta chain was found in a study of CD4 T cells in relation to SARS-CoV-2 and coronaviruses. Whole-study findings and limits: SARS-CoV-2-driven expansion was significantly weaker in crossreactive than monoreactive clones.

Sequencing was performed with immunoSEQ multiplex PCR; in TCRdb, only in-frame clones are kept and a portion is missing. The table shows tens of thousands of clones, with about 84% occurring only once. The unexposed donors gave CD4+ T cells in about 2011-2018, prior to COVID-19. After approximately 10 days of culture, CD4+ T cells were isolated. A word on this clone: What it recognizes is unknown.

In germline, CDR1 is KGHSH, CDR2 LQKENI. This CDR3 region has 13 residues. V was pared by 3 bases and J by 6 bases, with 12 bases between. The sequence came from a human donor in good health. This chain links TRBV18 with TRBJ2-7, with unresolved D. Sample: CD4+ T cells from PBMCs, cultured in vitro. CDR3 sequence: CASSPDQALEQYF. The DNA for the CDR3 is TGTGCCAGCTCACCCGACCAGGCACTCGAGCAGTACTTC.